These 10 T cell receptor beta chains came from one sample sequenced in a study of blood T cell repertoires in COVID-19. Produced via immunoSEQ multiplex PCR; TCRdb's table is partial and in-frame only. The table has about 90,000 clones, 81% seen once. The material sequenced was peripheral blood. The source of these receptors is a man aged 80 or over with active or convalescent COVID-19.

This clone was recorded only once. The rearrangement joins TRBV6-5 to TRBJ2-2; D is uncertain. Germline CDR1 and CDR2: MNHEY and SVGAGI. The ends were cut back, 6 bases at V and 5 bases at J, with 4 bases in the middle. The CDR3 has 11 amino acids. DNA of the CDR3: TGTGCCAGCAGCCCGACCGGGGAGCTGTTTTTT. Amino acid sequence: CASSPTGELFF.

The V and J genes are TRBV5-4 and TRBJ2-1, with a possible D match to TRBD2 (6 bases). Per the germline V gene, CDR1 is SGHNT and CDR2 is YYREEE (reference sequence). Trimming removed 4 bases from V and 7 bases from J, with 18 bases in between. This CDR3 is 15 amino acids long. CDR3 DNA: TGTGCCAGCAGCCAAACCGGGAGCCCTCTGAATGAGCAGTTCTTC. Its protein is CASSQTGSPLNEQFF.

This clone was counted a few times. This sequence joins TRBV11-2 and TRBJ1-2; 8 bases agree with TRBD1. In germline, CDR1 is SGHAT, CDR2 FQNNGV. After removal of 2 bases from V and 4 bases from J, the junction contained 6 bases not matched to a gene. The CDR3 spans 15 residues. In DNA, the CDR3 is TGTGCCAGCAGCTTACAGGGGGCGCGCGGCTATGGCTACACCTTC. As protein: CASSLQGARGYGYTF. Based on the CDR3 plus reference TRBV11-2 and TRBJ1-2, the full variable domain is EAGVAQSPRYKIIEKRQSVAFWCNPISGHATLYWYQQILGQGPKLLIQFQNNGVVDDSQLPKDRFSAERLKGVDSTLKIQPAKLEDSAVYLCASSLQGARGYGYTFGSGTRLTVV.

The chain recombines TRBV29-1 with TRBJ2-7, with D possibly TRBD1 on 6 matching bases. CDR3 length: 13 amino acids. The germline V and J ends were trimmed by 1 base and 4 bases, with 11 bases remaining between them. Germline V gene data show CDR1 as SQVTM and CDR2 as ANQGSEA. The CDR3 nucleotides read TGCAGCGTTGAAGGGGACACCGCTTACGAGCAGTACTTC. Protein sequence: CSVEGDTAYEQYF.

This rearrangement joins TRBV7-9 to TRBJ2-7; TRBD1 might be the D (7 bases). Germline lookup yields CDR1 SEHNR and CDR2 FQNEAQ (reference sequence). Deletions cut 7 bases from V and 2 bases from J, with 18 bases between. This CDR3 is built from 15 residues. This CDR3 reads CASTPGAGGPYEQYF. CDR3 bases: TGTGCCAGCACTCCGGGGGCAGGGGGTCCCTACGAGCAGTACTTC.

V and J are TRBV6-5 and TRBJ1-2, with 7 bases lining up with TRBD1. CDR1 is MNHEY and CDR2 is SVGAGI in the germline V gene. Trimming took 6 bases from V and 5 from J; bases not matched to a gene: 9. This CDR3 is built from 14 residues. The CDR3, as DNA: TGTGCCAGCAGGAGCACCACAGGGGTTTATGGCTACACCTTC. This codes for CASRSTTGVYGYTF.

The genes are TRBV2 and TRBJ1-5; perhaps TRBD1 as D (6 bases). V lost 5 bases, J lost 4 bases, and 12 bases lay in between. Germline lookup yields CDR1 SNHLY and CDR2 FYNNEI. The CDR3 has 14 amino acids. The CDR3 is CASSIQGLNQPQHF. The CDR3 DNA reads TGTGCCAGCAGTATACAGGGTTTAAATCAGCCCCAGCATTTT.

The table lists this clone with a count of one. The CDR3 bases are TGTGCCAGCAGCTTTGTGGTCGACGCGGAGTTTAACTCTGGAAACACCATATATTTT. Translating it yields CASSFVVDAEFNSGNTIYF. The gene calls are TRBV12-1 and TRBJ1-3. TRBV12-1 is labeled a pseudogene. This CDR3 has 19 amino acids.

The V and J genes are TRBV5-1 and TRBJ1-2; TRBD1 agrees at 9 bases. In germline, CDR1 is SGHRS, CDR2 YFSETQ. The CDR3 runs to 12 residues. V lost 4 bases and J lost 7; bases outside the gene matches: 2. The CDR3 sequence is CASSPDRGGYTF. As DNA, the CDR3 is TGCGCCAGCAGCCCGGACAGGGGTGGCTACACCTTC.

The rearrangement uses TRBV28 and TRBJ1-2; the match to TRBD1 covers 8 bases. The CDR3 loop spans 13 amino acids. Trimming took 6 bases from V and 2 from J; bases not matched to a gene: 2. Germline assignment: CDR1 MDHEN and CDR2 SYDVKM. This CDR3 is CASRRTGNYGYTF. The CDR3, as DNA: TGTGCCAGCAGGAGGACAGGGAACTATGGCTACACCTTC.